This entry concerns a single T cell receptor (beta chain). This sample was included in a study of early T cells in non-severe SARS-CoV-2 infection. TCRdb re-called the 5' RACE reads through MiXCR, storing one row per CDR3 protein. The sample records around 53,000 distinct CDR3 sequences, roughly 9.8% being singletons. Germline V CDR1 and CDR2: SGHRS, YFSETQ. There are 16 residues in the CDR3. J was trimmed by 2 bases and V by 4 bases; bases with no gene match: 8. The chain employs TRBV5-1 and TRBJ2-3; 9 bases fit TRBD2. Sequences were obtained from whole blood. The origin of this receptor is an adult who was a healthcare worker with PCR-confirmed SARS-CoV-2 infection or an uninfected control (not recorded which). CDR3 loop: CASSQSTGLATDTQYF. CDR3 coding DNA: TGCGCCAGCAGCCAATCAACGGGACTAGCCACAGATACGCAGTATTTT.